The 20 T cell receptor beta chains listed next were all sequenced from one sample in a study of T cell responses to AZD1222 COVID-19 vaccine. Clones were read by immunoSEQ multiplex PCR, and TCRdb kept only the in-frame ones, dropping some. In the table there are 150,000 or so clones, approximately 92% of which are singletons. Sequenced material: peripheral blood, taken on day 0 of AZD1222 vaccination. The receptors derive from an adult in good health.

The chain recombines TRBV5-6 with TRBJ2-2, with TRBD2 matching 8 bases. Germline trimming cut 0 bases from V and 1 base from J; bases unmatched to any gene: 2. Germline V gives CDR1 SGHDT, CDR2 YYEEEE. The CDR3 is made up of 16 amino acids. The CDR3 bases are TGTGCCAGCAGCTTGGGTCTAGCGGGGAACACCGGGGAGCTGTTTTTT. This translates into CASSLGLAGNTGELFF.

This sequence joins TRBV6-1 and TRBJ1-1; D unclear. V lost 3 bases to trimming and J lost 1 base, with 12 bases between them. This CDR3 is 15 amino acids long. CDR1 MNHNS and CDR2 SASEGT come from the germline V gene. CDR3 coding DNA: TGTGCCAGCAGTGACCCTGCGGCACAGAACACTGAAGCTTTCTTT. Translating it yields CASSDPAAQNTEAFF.

The chain uses TRBV15 and TRBJ2-7, with D hard to call. The germline CDR1 and CDR2 sequences are LNHNV and YYDKDF (reference sequence). Trimming pared 0 bases from V and 13 bases from J, leaving 13 bases between. The CDR3 is 12 amino acids. CDR3 coding DNA: TGTGCCACCAGCAGAGATAATTCCAGAAGATACTTC. It translates to CATSRDNSRRYF. Complete variable domain (other parts from reference TRBV15 and TRBJ2-7): DAMVIQNPRYQVTQFGKPVTLSCSQTLNHNVMYWYQQKSSQAPKLLFHYYDKDFNNEADTPDNFQSRRPNTSFCFLDIRSPGLGDTAMYLCATSRDNSRRYFGPGTRLTVT.

V gene TRBV29-1 combines with J gene TRBJ2-2; TRBD2 is a possible D gene (5 bases). The CDR3 runs to 15 residues. V dropped 2 bases and J dropped 0 bases, with 10 bases sitting between them. CDR1 is SQVTM, CDR2 ANQGSEA, per germline. CDR3 region: CSVELDYPNTGELFF. The CDR3 nucleotides are TGCAGCGTTGAACTAGACTACCCGAACACCGGGGAGCTGTTTTTT.

The chain uses TRBV19 and TRBJ1-5; no reliable D call. Germline V lookup: CDR1 LNHDA, CDR2 SQIVND (reference sequence). The CDR3 covers 12 residues. Deletions cut 8 bases from V and 4 bases from J, with 9 bases between. Here the CDR3 DNA reads TGTGCCAGTGGGCCGTATAATCAGCCCCAGCATTTT. Its translation is CASGPYNQPQHF.

V is TRBV19 and J is TRBJ2-7; 13 positions match TRBD2. This CDR3 spans 15 amino acids. Germline assignment: CDR1 LNHDA and CDR2 SQIVND (reference sequence). The trim removed 4 bases at V and 5 bases at J, leaving 5 bases unmatched. Here the CDR3 DNA reads TGTGCCAGTAGTAGACGGACTAGCGGGAGAGACGAGCAGTACTTC. The encoded protein is CASSRRTSGRDEQYF.

J is TRBJ1-3 and V is TRBV19, with D tentatively TRBD1 (6 bases). The ends were cut back, 3 bases at V and 1 base at J, with 10 bases in the middle. Germline V gives CDR1 LNHDA, CDR2 SQIVND (reference sequence). The CDR3 runs to 15 residues. CDR3 residues: CASSMDRFSGNTIYF. The CDR3 nucleotides are TGTGCCAGTAGTATGGACAGATTTTCTGGAAACACCATATATTTT.

V gene TRBV15 combines with J gene TRBJ1-4, with D possibly being TRBD1 (5 bases). V was cut by 1 base and J by 5 bases, with 11 bases left in between. The CDR3 spans 15 residues. The germline V gene has CDR1 LNHNV and CDR2 YYDKDF (reference sequence). The CDR3 reads CATSRVGGANEKLFF. DNA of the CDR3: TGTGCCACCAGCAGAGTCGGGGGAGCAAATGAAAAACTGTTTTTT. Variable domain in full (rest from reference TRBV15 and TRBJ1-4): DAMVIQNPRYQVTQFGKPVTLSCSQTLNHNVMYWYQQKSSQAPKLLFHYYDKDFNNEADTPDNFQSRRPNTSFCFLDIRSPGLGDTAMYLCATSRVGGANEKLFFGSGTQLSVL.

The rearrangement uses TRBV6-1 and TRBJ2-1; D is unclear. The CDR3 totals 12 residues. V gave up 0 bases and J gave up 7 bases, with 4 bases separating them. Germline CDR1 MNHNS, CDR2 SASEGT. CDR3 sequence reads: CASSEARNEQFF. The CDR3 region has the DNA TGTGCCAGCAGTGAAGCCAGGAATGAGCAGTTCTTC.

This chain links TRBV12-5 with TRBJ2-5; 9 positions agree with TRBD1. The CDR3 is made up of 17 amino acids. From germline, CDR1 is LGHNT and CDR2 FRNRAP. V gave up 2 bases and J gave up 3 bases; unmatched junction bases: 10. The CDR3 region has the DNA TGTGCTAGTGGTTTGCCGGGACAGGGCATCTGGGAAGAGACCCAGTACTTC. Amino acids: CASGLPGQGIWEETQYF.

This sequence joins TRBV2 and TRBJ1-6, with 7 bases aligning to TRBD1. The CDR3 covers 14 residues. The germline gives CDR1 SNHLY, CDR2 FYNNEI. With V trimmed by 3 bases and J by 7 bases, 3 bases remained unmatched. The CDR3 here is CASSEDRLNSPLHF. The CDR3 DNA reads TGTGCCAGCAGTGAGGACAGGCTCAATTCACCCCTCCACTTT.

This rearrangement joins TRBV19 to TRBJ1-6, with TRBD1 matching over 8 bases. Germline CDR1 reads LNHDA; CDR2 reads SQIVND (reference sequence). Germline trimming cut 5 bases from V and 7 bases from J; bases unmatched to any gene: 4. The CDR3 length is 14 residues. The CDR3 reads CASSRQGTNSPLHF. The DNA of the CDR3 is TGTGCCAGTAGTCGACAGGGGACGAATTCACCCCTCCACTTT.

CDR3 protein: CAWKGETEAFF. CDR3 in DNA: TGTGCCTGGAAAGGGGAGACTGAAGCTTTCTTT. V usage is TRBV30 and J usage is TRBJ1-1, with D possibly being TRBD1 (5 bases). There are 11 residues in the CDR3. V gave up 4 bases and J gave up 5 bases, with 8 bases separating them. The V gene's germline CDR1 is GTSNPN and CDR2 SVGIG (reference sequence).

The V and J genes are TRBV5-1 and TRBJ2-1, with 8 bases that match TRBD2. Germline V lookup: CDR1 SGHRS, CDR2 YFSETQ. After removal of 3 bases from V and 0 bases from J, the junction contained 8 bases not matched to a gene. This CDR3 is built from 17 residues. CDR3 in DNA: TGCGCCAGCAGCTCGTTCACTAGCGGCGGCTCCTACAATGAGCAGTTCTTC. Its translation is CASSSFTSGGSYNEQFF.

The chain employs TRBV30 and TRBJ2-7, with D perhaps given as TRBD1 or TRBD2 (5 bases each). Trimming removed 0 bases at V and 4 bases at J, with 10 bases between. This CDR3 has 13 amino acids. Per the germline V gene, CDR1 is GTSNPN and CDR2 is SVGIG (reference sequence). The CDR3 loop is CAWSVGEGYEQYF. In DNA form, the CDR3 reads TGTGCCTGGAGTGTGGGGGAAGGGTACGAGCAGTACTTC.

V gene TRBV11-2 combines with J gene TRBJ1-4; TRBD1 is a possible D gene (6 bases). The CDR3 is 14 amino acids. CDR1 and CDR2 (germline): SGHAT, FQNNGV. V was trimmed by 5 bases and J by 12 bases, leaving 19 bases between them. CDR3 residues: CASSPWTALGELFF. CDR3 coding DNA: TGTGCCAGCAGCCCCTGGACAGCGCTGGGGGAACTGTTTTTT.

The chain has TRBV3-1 (or the pseudogene TRBV3-2) and TRBJ2-3, with 11 bases identical to TRBD2. Germline CDR1 and CDR2: LGHDT and YNNKEL (reference sequence). CDR3 length: 17 amino acids. J was trimmed by 0 bases and V by 1 base; bases with no gene match: 3. The CDR3 DNA reads TGTGCCAGCAGCCAAGTTAGCGGGAGGGCTAGCACAGATACGCAGTATTTT. This translates into CASSQVSGRASTDTQYF.

The chain employs TRBV24-1 and TRBJ2-3; D not certain. The germline CDR1 and CDR2 sequences are KGHDR and SFDVKD. The length of the CDR3 is 11 residues. The V gene lost 5 bases and the J gene lost 6 bases, with 5 bases spanning the gap. The CDR3 sequence is CATSARDTQYF. The CDR3, as DNA: TGTGCCACCAGTGCTCGGGATACGCAGTATTTT.

The chain uses TRBV6-5 and TRBJ1-2; the match to TRBD1 covers 7 bases. Germline V gene lookup returns CDR1 MNHEY and CDR2 SVGAGI. Trimming took 5 bases from V and 4 from J; bases not matched to a gene: 7. CDR3 length: 14 amino acids. In nucleotides, the CDR3 is TGTGCCAGCAGTCTCCATGGACAGGCCTATGGCTACACCTTC. This codes for CASSLHGQAYGYTF.

The chain recombines TRBV27 with TRBJ2-1; 11 nucleotides agree with TRBD2. Trimming removed 0 bases from V and 1 base from J; junction bases left unmatched: 2. Germline V gene lookup returns CDR1 MNHEY and CDR2 SMNVEV (reference sequence). CDR3 length: 17 amino acids. The CDR3 DNA follows: TGTGCCAGCAGTTTATCCGCTAGCGGGAGGTCCTACAATGAGCAGTTCTTC. Translated, it gives CASSLSASGRSYNEQFF.